These 25 T cell receptor beta chains were all obtained from the same sample, sequenced in a study of response to subunit inactivated influenza vaccine. Using its own MiXCR run on the RT-PCR reads, TCRdb lists one record per CDR3 protein. The sample has a few hundred thousand distinct CDR3 sequences, 13% to 15% seen once; the top ten hold over 8.5%. Sequencing was performed on PBMCs from blood, taken 12 days after vaccination. Source of these receptors: a man between 45 and 60 years old who received an inactivated influenza vaccine.

This clonotype was observed a handful of times. CDR3: CASSWEGLGNTIYF. The CDR3 bases are TGTGCCAGCAGCTGGGAGGGGCTTGGAAACACCATATATTTT. V is TRBV5-5 and J is TRBJ1-3, with D maybe TRBD1 (5 bases). CDR1 is SGHKS, CDR2 YYEKEE, per germline (reference sequence). Trimming stripped 3 bases from V and 3 bases from J, with 10 bases between. The CDR3 is made up of 14 amino acids.

V usage is TRBV9 and J usage is TRBJ1-2, with D uncertain. This CDR3 contains 15 residues. The germline gives CDR1 SGDLS, CDR2 YYNGEE. Trimming took off 4 bases at V and 0 bases at J, with 13 bases between the two ends. The CDR3 here is CASSRGNPANYGYTF. CDR3 coding DNA: TGTGCCAGCAGCCGCGGTAACCCAGCTAACTATGGCTACACCTTC.

The gene calls are TRBV12-3 or TRBV12-4 and TRBJ1-2; D is perhaps TRBD1 (6 bases). CDR3 length equals 13 residues. The V end was cut by 4 bases, the J end by 7 bases, with 13 bases between. Written as DNA, the CDR3 is TGTGCCAGCAGTTCGAGCAGGGGTCGTGGCTACACCTTC. This sequence encodes CASSSSRGRGYTF.

The sample holds one count of this clonotype. The rearrangement joins TRBV7-8 to TRBJ2-5; D is possibly TRBD1 or TRBD2 (6 bases each). Trimming removed 5 bases from V and 2 bases from J, with 18 bases in between. Germline values: CDR1 SGHVS, CDR2 FQNEAQ. CDR3 length: 16 residues. Here the CDR3 reads CASSPTSGAPQETQYF. Written as DNA, the CDR3 is TGTGCCAGCAGCCCAACGTCGGGGGCCCCTCAAGAGACCCAGTACTTC.

This clonotype was seen only a few times. The rearrangement uses TRBV29-1 and TRBJ2-1; 9 positions agree with TRBD1. J was trimmed by 3 bases and V by 7 bases; bases with no gene match: 4. The CDR3 contains 13 residues. CDR1 SQVTM and CDR2 ANQGSEA come from the germline V gene. As DNA, the CDR3 is TGCAGCGCAGACAGGGGGGGCTACAATGAGCAGTTCTTC. This sequence encodes CSADRGGYNEQFF.

The table lists this clonotype with a count of one. This sequence joins TRBV13 and TRBJ2-1, with D possibly being TRBD1 (6 bases). The CDR3 has 14 residues. Trimming removed 3 bases from V and 8 bases from J, with 14 bases in between. The germline V gene has CDR1 PRHDT and CDR2 FYEKMQ (reference sequence). CDR3 bases: TGTGCCAGCAGCTTCAGGGGCTTGGTCGATGAGCAGTTCTTC. It specifies CASSFRGLVDEQFF.

The chain combines TRBV28 with TRBJ1-2; 8 bases map to TRBD1. V shed 4 bases, J shed 0 bases, and the junction held 7 bases outside the gene matches. Germline V gene data show CDR1 as MDHEN and CDR2 as SYDVKM. CDR3 length: 16 amino acids. Here the CDR3 DNA reads TGTGCCAGCAGTTACCCGGACAGGGCCGCTAACTATGGCTACACCTTC. Protein product: CASSYPDRAANYGYTF.

Only a few counts were recorded for this clonotype. For the CDR3, the DNA is TGTGCCAGTACCGGAAGCACCGGGGAGCTGTTTTTT. Protein: CASTGSTGELFF. The chain employs TRBV12-3 or TRBV12-4 and TRBJ2-2; D is ambiguous. Deletions cut 9 bases from V and 4 bases from J, with 9 bases between. The CDR3 loop spans 12 amino acids.

There are many counts of this clonotype. The V gene is TRBV12-3 or TRBV12-4, the J gene TRBJ2-2; D is undetermined. Trimming cost V 6 bases and J 1 base, with 9 bases left between them. This CDR3 contains 14 residues. CDR3 region: CASRMGRNTGELFF. The DNA of the CDR3 is TGTGCCAGCAGGATGGGAAGGAACACCGGGGAGCTGTTTTTT.

The chain uses TRBV5-5 and TRBJ2-2; D is ambiguous. Looked up from germline, CDR1 is SGHKS and CDR2 is YYEKEE (reference sequence). V was shortened by 2 bases and J by 6 bases, with 11 bases between the two germline ends. This CDR3 contains 14 residues. For the CDR3, the DNA is TGTGCCAGCAGCTTCAGAGTAGCCCCCGGGGAGCTGTTTTTT. Translated, it gives CASSFRVAPGELFF.

This clonotype was seen a handful of times. The genes are TRBV7-9 and TRBJ1-1, with D unresolved. Germline-derived CDR1 and CDR2 are SEHNR and FQNEAQ (reference sequence). The CDR3 is 14 amino acids. Trimming shortened V by 4 bases and J by 5 bases, and 14 bases separated the two germline ends. The CDR3: CASSSSGGGTEAFF. The CDR3 nucleotides read TGTGCCAGCAGCTCCTCCGGCGGTGGAACTGAAGCTTTCTTT.

This clonotype was found many times. The chain recombines TRBV20-1 with TRBJ2-7; 7 bases are shared with TRBD1. Germline lookup yields CDR1 DFQATT and CDR2 SNEGSKA (reference sequence). The CDR3 is 12 residues long. J was trimmed by 5 bases and V by 6 bases; bases with no gene match: 7. CDR3 amino acids: CSANHRGNEQYF. CDR3 nucleotide sequence: TGCAGTGCAAACCACAGGGGCAACGAGCAGTACTTC.

The chain is built from TRBV6-2 or TRBV6-3 and TRBJ2-1; 14 nucleotides line up with TRBD2. The CDR3 extends over 18 amino acids. The V gene's germline CDR1 is MNHEY and CDR2 SVGEGT. J gave up 3 bases and V 0 bases, and 4 bases lay outside the gene matches. The CDR3 region has the DNA TGTGCCAGCAGTTACTCGGGGGGACTAGCGGGGGTCTACAATGAGCAGTTCTTC. Translation: CASSYSGGLAGVYNEQFF.

This clonotype was counted a few times. This sequence joins TRBV4-1 and TRBJ1-2; weak D call: TRBD1 (6 bases). V was pared by 3 bases and J by 2 bases, with 13 bases between. The germline V gene has CDR1 MGHRA and CDR2 YSYEKL. This CDR3 spans 15 amino acids. CDR3 region: CASSQPQGPNYGYTF. Written as DNA, the CDR3 is TGCGCCAGCAGCCAGCCACAGGGACCAAACTATGGCTACACCTTC.

This clonotype has a handful of counts. This sequence joins TRBV11-2 and TRBJ2-3; 9 nucleotides match TRBD1. Germline CDR1 reads SGHAT; CDR2 reads FQNNGV. Trimming removed 4 bases from V and 4 bases from J; junction bases left unmatched: 9. The CDR3 is made up of 16 amino acids. CDR3 in amino acids: CASSSRQGVSSDTQYF. The CDR3, as DNA: TGTGCCAGCAGCTCACGACAGGGGGTCAGCTCAGATACGCAGTATTTT.

This rearrangement joins TRBV12-3 or TRBV12-4 to TRBJ2-3; 7 positions match TRBD2. This CDR3 is 12 amino acids long. J lost 3 bases, V lost 10 bases, and 4 bases had no gene match. The CDR3 DNA sequence: TGTGCCATCCGAGCGGGAACAGATACGCAGTATTTT. The encoded protein is CAIRAGTDTQYF.

This clonotype has a count of ten or more. The gene calls are TRBV29-1 and TRBJ2-1; D unclear. This CDR3 is built from 15 residues. Trimming took 4 bases from V and 0 from J, leaving 13 bases between them. The germline V gene encodes CDR1 SQVTM and CDR2 ANQGSEA. DNA for the CDR3: TGCAGCGTTGGAGCCGGTTTGAGCTCCTACAATGAGCAGTTCTTC. This translates into CSVGAGLSSYNEQFF.

This clonotype was picked up a small number of times. The chain uses TRBV4-2 and TRBJ2-2; D is uncertain. The V end was cut by 0 bases, the J end by 4 bases, with 12 bases between. Per germline, CDR1 LGHNA and CDR2 YNFKEQ. CDR3 length equals 16 residues. This CDR3 reads CASSQDIGVGTGELFF. The CDR3 DNA sequence: TGTGCCAGCAGCCAAGATATCGGTGTGGGCACCGGGGAGCTGTTTTTT.

This clonotype was counted a few times. The rearrangement links TRBV5-5 to TRBJ2-7; 8 positions agree with TRBD2. The CDR3 loop spans 17 amino acids. Germline CDR1 is SGHKS and CDR2 is YYEKEE (reference sequence). The junction had 11 bases not matched to a gene; V was cut back by 3 bases and J by 0 bases. The CDR3 DNA reads TGTGCCAGCAGCTGGACAACAGAGCGGGAGTTCTCCTACGAGCAGTACTTC. This encodes CASSWTTEREFSYEQYF.

This clonotype was detected many times. V usage is TRBV5-1 and J usage is TRBJ2-3, with 7 bases identical to TRBD2. The CDR3 sequence is 14 residues long. From germline, CDR1 is SGHRS and CDR2 YFSETQ. The ends lost 2 bases at V and 5 bases at J; junction bases unmatched: 5. This chain's CDR3 is CASSLPSGLDTQYF. The CDR3, as DNA: TGCGCCAGCAGCTTACCTAGCGGATTAGATACGCAGTATTTT. The complete variable domain, with remaining parts taken from reference TRBV5-1 and TRBJ2-3, reads KAGVTQTPRYLIKTRGQQVTLSCSPISGHRSVSWYQQTPGQGLQFLFEYFSETQRNKGNFPGRFSGRQFSNSRSEMNVSTLELGDSALYLCASSLPSGLDTQYFGPGTRLTVL.

CDR3 amino acids: CASRFTGSDSPLHF. The CDR3 region has the DNA TGTGCCAGCAGATTTACAGGGTCGGATTCACCCCTCCACTTT. V gene TRBV7-9 combines with J gene TRBJ1-6, with a tentative D call TRBD1 (6 bases). V was cut by 6 bases and J by 8 bases, with 14 bases left in between. This CDR3 has 14 amino acids. CDR1 is SEHNR, CDR2 FQNEAQ, per germline (reference sequence).

This clonotype appeared many times. The chain joins TRBV12-3 or TRBV12-4 to TRBJ2-7; D is unclear. CDR3 size: 14 residues. V was clipped by 1 base and J by 0 bases, with 7 bases between them. CDR3 protein: CASSLEPSSYEQYF. The CDR3 bases are TGTGCCAGCAGTTTAGAGCCGAGCTCCTACGAGCAGTACTTC.

V is TRBV30 and J is TRBJ2-7; a possible D gene is TRBD1 (6 bases). Germline CDR1 and CDR2: GTSNPN and SVGIG (reference sequence). V was cut by 4 bases and J by 1 base, with 11 bases left in between. CDR3 size: 13 residues. CDR3 nucleotides: TGTGCCTGGAACCAAAGGGGGTCCTACGAGCAGTACTTC. It is translated as CAWNQRGSYEQYF.

This clonotype was found a few times. The rearrangement links TRBV20-1 to TRBJ2-7; D uncertain. There are 13 residues in the CDR3. Trimming left V 1 base short and J 3 bases short, with 10 bases between. The germline V gene has CDR1 DFQATT and CDR2 SNEGSKA (reference sequence). The CDR3 region has the DNA TGCAGTGCTAGAGCCCGAGGCAGCTACGAGCAGTACTTC. Its protein product is CSARARGSYEQYF.

Only a few counts were recorded for this clonotype. The V call is TRBV5-1, the J call TRBJ2-3, with 11 nucleotides matching TRBD1. Trimming took 0 bases from V and 4 from J; bases not matched to a gene: 4. The germline gives CDR1 SGHRS, CDR2 YFSETQ. This CDR3 is built from 16 residues. The CDR3 bases are TGCGCCAGCAGCTTGGTATGGGGACAGGGGGCAGATACGCAGTATTTT. Translating gives CASSLVWGQGADTQYF.